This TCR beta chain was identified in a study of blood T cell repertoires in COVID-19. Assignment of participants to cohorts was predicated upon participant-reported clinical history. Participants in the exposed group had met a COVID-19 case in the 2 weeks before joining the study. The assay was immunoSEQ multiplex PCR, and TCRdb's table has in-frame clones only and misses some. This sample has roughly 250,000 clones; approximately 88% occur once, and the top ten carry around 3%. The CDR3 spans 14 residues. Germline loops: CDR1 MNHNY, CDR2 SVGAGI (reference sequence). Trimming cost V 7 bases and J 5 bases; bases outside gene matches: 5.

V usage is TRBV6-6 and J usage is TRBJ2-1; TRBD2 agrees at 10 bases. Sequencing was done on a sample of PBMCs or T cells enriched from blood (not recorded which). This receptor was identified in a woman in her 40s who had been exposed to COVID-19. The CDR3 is CASNLAGGDNEQFF. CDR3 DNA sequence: TGTGCCAGCAATTTAGCGGGGGGCGACAATGAGCAGTTCTTC.